This TCR beta chain stems from a study of response to subunit inactivated influenza vaccine. Germline V CDR1 and CDR2: LGHNA, YNFKEQ. CDR3 size: 14 residues. V dropped 1 base and J dropped 4 bases, with 7 bases sitting between them. Study results and caveats: There was a suggestion from the authors that each seasonal influenza vaccination recruits few new T cells.

Each CDR3 protein is one row after TCRdb ran MiXCR on the RT-PCR reads. The data show 610,000 or so distinct CDR3 sequences, approximately 14% seen once. As for this clonotype: What it binds is unknown.

The TCR comes from a man over 45 who received an inactivated influenza vaccine. Material: PBMCs from blood, obtained approximately 12 days after vaccination. The chain carries TRBV4-2 and TRBJ1-4; D perhaps matches TRBD1 (5 bases). In DNA form, the CDR3 reads TGTGCCAGCAGCCAAGGAGGGGATAATGAAAAACTGTTTTTT. Residues: CASSQGGDNEKLFF.